Below, 20 T cell receptor beta chains from the same sample are listed, as sequenced in a study of blood T cell repertoires in COVID-19. Generated by immunoSEQ multiplex PCR, the TCRdb table keeps only in-frame clones and is missing some. The sample holds 200,000 to 250,000 clones, 88% seen once. Material: peripheral blood. Receptors were obtained from a man younger than 35 with active or convalescent COVID-19.

V and J are TRBV5-4 and TRBJ1-3; D remains ambiguous. CDR1 and CDR2 (germline): SGHNT, YYREEE (reference sequence). Trimming left V 0 bases short and J 3 bases short, with 10 bases between. CDR3 length equals 15 residues. CDR3 sequence: CASSLGSGFGNTIYF. DNA for the CDR3: TGTGCCAGCAGCTTGGGCTCCGGGTTTGGAAACACCATATATTTT. The whole variable domain, remainder taken from reference TRBV5-4 and TRBJ1-3, is ETGVTQSPTHLIKTRGQQVTLRCSSQSGHNTVSWYQQALGQGPQFIFQYYREEENGRGNFPPRFSGLQFPNYSSELNVNALELDDSALYLCASSLGSGFGNTIYFGEGSWLTVV.

In its sample, this clone was seen a few times. At the DNA level, this CDR3 is encoded by other sequences in the same sample as well. The chain joins TRBV18 to TRBJ1-6; tentative D call: TRBD1 (6 bases). CDR3 size: 13 residues. Germline-derived CDR1 and CDR2 are KGHSH and LQKENI. Trimming stripped 2 bases from V and 7 bases from J, with 6 bases between. Written as DNA, the CDR3 is TGTGCCAGCTCACCAGGACAGAATTCACCCCTCCACTTT. Translation: CASSPGQNSPLHF.

The chain has TRBV7-2 and TRBJ2-5, with TRBD2 matching 9 bases. Trimming cost V 10 bases and J 5 bases; bases outside gene matches: 11. Germline V gene sequence: CDR1 SGHTA, CDR2 FQGNSA. The CDR3 totals 14 residues. The CDR3 region is CAIEASGNLETQYF. The CDR3 DNA follows: TGTGCCATTGAGGCTAGCGGGAATTTGGAGACCCAGTACTTC.

The chain links TRBV20-1 to TRBJ2-1; TRBD2 aligns across 7 bases. V lost 3 bases and J lost 3; bases outside the gene matches: 11. Germline CDR1 DFQATT, CDR2 SNEGSKA (reference sequence). The CDR3 is 16 amino acids. The CDR3 spells CSASKRTSVVYNEQFF. The CDR3 bases are TGCAGTGCTAGTAAACGAACTAGCGTTGTCTACAATGAGCAGTTCTTC.

The CDR3 here is CASSVGGYVTDTQYF. CDR3 in DNA: TGTGCCAGCAGCGTGGGGGGGTATGTGACAGATACGCAGTATTTT. The chain joins TRBV9 to TRBJ2-3; TRBD2 matches 7 bases. Per germline, CDR1 SGDLS and CDR2 YYNGEE. The CDR3 is 15 amino acids. V trimming: 2 bases; J trimming: 3 bases; junction bases outside the gene matches: 6.

The chain has TRBV4-2 and TRBJ2-1; 10 nucleotides match TRBD1. The length of the CDR3 is 15 residues. V was pared by 1 base and J by 8 bases, with 5 bases of the junction left unmatched. Germline V lookup: CDR1 LGHNA, CDR2 YNFKEQ. Written as DNA, the CDR3 is TGTGCCAGCAGCCAAGGACAGGGGGCGATCTATGAGCAGTTCTTC. This gives the protein CASSQGQGAIYEQFF.

The table lists this clone with a count of one. The CDR3 coding sequence is TGTGCCAGCAGCCCTTGGACTAGCGGGAGTTCTTATGAGCAGTTCTTC. Translated, it gives CASSPWTSGSSYEQFF. J is TRBJ2-1 and V is TRBV14; 13 nucleotides align to TRBD2. The CDR3 has 16 residues. CDR1 is SGHDN and CDR2 is FVKESK in the germline V gene. V dropped 4 bases and J dropped 8; count of bases not matched to a gene: 8.

This clone has more than one count but fewer than ten. The rearrangement uses TRBV5-6 and TRBJ2-1; no reliable D call. Between the trimmed V and J ends, which lost 0 bases and 9 bases, there was a span of 10 bases. Germline V CDR1 and CDR2: SGHDT, YYEEEE. CDR3 length: 13 residues. In DNA form, the CDR3 reads TGTGCCAGCAGCTTGGCCTCCCCGTTTGAGCAGTTCTTC. It encodes CASSLASPFEQFF.

The chain is built from TRBV6-6 and TRBJ2-1; 8 positions match TRBD2. CDR1 is MNHNY, CDR2 SVGAGI, per germline (reference sequence). J gave up 7 bases and V 6 bases, and 23 bases lay outside the gene matches. The CDR3 loop spans 19 amino acids. The CDR3 DNA follows: TGTGCCAGCAGCTCTTCGCCCCCCAGGGTAGCGGGACCCCATAATGAGCAGTTCTTC. This gives the protein CASSSSPPRVAGPHNEQFF.

This clone is a singleton in its sample. The gene calls are TRBV28 and TRBJ1-3; the D gene is possibly TRBD1 (6 bases). Trimming stripped 5 bases from V and 0 bases from J, with 11 bases between. Looked up from germline, CDR1 is MDHEN and CDR2 is SYDVKM. The CDR3 runs to 15 residues. CDR3 in amino acids: CASSTRGFSGNTIYF. The CDR3 bases are TGTGCCAGCAGTACCAGGGGATTCTCTGGAAACACCATATATTTT.

This clone was seen more than once but under ten times. The J gene is TRBJ1-6, the V gene TRBV28; D call uncertain. With 2 bases removed from V and 10 bases from J, the gap between germline ends came to 12 bases. This CDR3 region has 14 residues. Germline CDR1 and CDR2: MDHEN and SYDVKM. As DNA, the CDR3 is TGTGCCAGCAGTTTACTCTCCCCAGGATCACCCCTCCACTTT. Translated: CASSLLSPGSPLHF. Complete variable domain (other parts from reference TRBV28 and TRBJ1-6): DVKVTQSSRYLVKRTGEKVFLECVQDMDHENMFWYRQDPGLGLRLIYFSYDVKMKEKGDIPEGYSVSREKKERFSLILESASTNQTSMYLCASSLLSPGSPLHFGNGTRLTVT.

The chain combines TRBV19 with TRBJ2-7, with TRBD2 as a possible D gene (6 bases). Trimming took off 4 bases at V and 2 bases at J, with 12 bases between the two ends. The germline V gene encodes CDR1 LNHDA and CDR2 SQIVND (reference sequence). The CDR3 is 14 residues long. The CDR3 DNA reads TGTGCCAGTAGTACCCTAGCGAGCCCCTACGAGCAGTACTTC. Amino acids: CASSTLASPYEQYF.

The genes are TRBV7-2 and TRBJ2-7, with 12 bases fitting TRBD2. The length of the CDR3 is 15 residues. The V segment lost 5 bases and the J segment 2 bases; nucleotides outside the gene matches: 4. Per the germline V gene, CDR1 is SGHTA and CDR2 is FQGNSA. The CDR3 loop reads CASSPGLAGTYEQYF. The CDR3 region has the DNA TGTGCCAGCAGCCCTGGACTAGCGGGAACCTACGAGCAGTACTTC. The full variable domain, in which reference TRBV7-2 and TRBJ2-7 provide the parts outside the CDR3, is GAGVSQSPSNKVTEKGKDVELRCDPISGHTALYWYRQSLGQGLEFLIYFQGNSAPDKSGLPSDRFSAERTGGSVSTLTIQRTQQEDSAVYLCASSPGLAGTYEQYFGPGTRLTVT.

V gene TRBV14 combines with J gene TRBJ2-2; the D is unclear. Germline V lookup: CDR1 SGHDN, CDR2 FVKESK. V was cut by 5 bases and J by 3 bases, with 10 bases left in between. The CDR3 has 14 residues. CDR3 loop: CASSSDTDTGELFF. The CDR3 DNA sequence: TGTGCCAGCAGCTCCGACACAGACACCGGGGAGCTGTTTTTT.

V and J are TRBV12-5 and TRBJ2-5; 8 nucleotides match TRBD1. CDR3 size: 18 residues. The germline V gene has CDR1 LGHNT and CDR2 FRNRAP. Trimming cost V 1 base and J 9 bases; bases outside gene matches: 19. CDR3: CASGLGPKEDRVPGAQYF. For the CDR3, the DNA is TGTGCTAGTGGTTTGGGTCCTAAGGAGGACAGGGTTCCGGGGGCCCAGTACTTC.

This clone was observed a single time. V and J are TRBV29-1 and TRBJ1-5; D may be TRBD1 (5 bases). The CDR3 runs 13 residues. V was trimmed by 6 bases and J by 0 bases, leaving 9 bases between them. Looked up from germline, CDR1 is SQVTM and CDR2 is ANQGSEA. CDR3 coding DNA: TGCAGCGTGGCAGGGTATAGCAATCAGCCCCAGCATTTT. It translates to CSVAGYSNQPQHF.

The J gene is TRBJ1-4, the V gene TRBV28, with a tentative D call TRBD1 (5 bases). Germline values: CDR1 MDHEN, CDR2 SYDVKM. Trimming cost V 2 bases and J 6 bases, with 19 bases left between them. The CDR3 length is 17 residues. Written as DNA, the CDR3 is TGTGCCAGCAGTTTAGGGGGGTGGAGCCGAGAGGATGAAAAACTGTTTTTT. This encodes CASSLGGWSREDEKLFF.

The chain employs TRBV28 and TRBJ1-2; the D gene is possibly TRBD1 (5 bases). The length of the CDR3 is 14 residues. V lost 1 base to trimming and J lost 8 bases, with 14 bases between them. Germline CDR1 and CDR2: MDHEN and SYDVKM. CDR3 residues: CASSLFTGNRGYTF. The CDR3 bases are TGTGCCAGCAGTTTATTCACAGGAAACAGGGGCTACACCTTC.

The count of this clone is one. The chain couples TRBV9 to TRBJ1-1; D call uncertain. Germline values: CDR1 SGDLS, CDR2 YYNGEE. The CDR3 runs to 15 residues. The V end was cut by 3 bases, the J end by 5 bases, with 17 bases between. The CDR3 sequence is CASSAHATTGTEAFF. CDR3 sequence (DNA): TGTGCCAGCAGCGCCCATGCGACAACGGGGACTGAAGCTTTCTTT.

The chain uses TRBV27 and TRBJ1-4, with 10 bases aligning to TRBD1. The CDR3 covers 15 residues. Germline CDR1 and CDR2: MNHEY and SMNVEV (reference sequence). After removal of 6 bases from V and 6 bases from J, the junction contained 7 bases not matched to a gene. CDR3 loop: CASRPRGQGYEKLFF. CDR3 DNA sequence: TGTGCCAGCAGGCCCCGGGGACAGGGGTATGAAAAACTGTTTTTT.